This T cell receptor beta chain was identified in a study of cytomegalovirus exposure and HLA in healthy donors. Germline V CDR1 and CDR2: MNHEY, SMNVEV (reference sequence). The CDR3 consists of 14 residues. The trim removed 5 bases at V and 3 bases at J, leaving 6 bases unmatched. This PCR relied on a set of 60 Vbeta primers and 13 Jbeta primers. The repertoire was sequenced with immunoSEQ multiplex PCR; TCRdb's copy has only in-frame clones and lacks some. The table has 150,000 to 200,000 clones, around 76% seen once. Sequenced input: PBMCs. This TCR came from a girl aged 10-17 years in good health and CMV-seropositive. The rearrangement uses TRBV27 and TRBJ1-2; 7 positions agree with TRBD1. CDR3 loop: CASSHQTGDYGYTF. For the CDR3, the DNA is TGTGCCAGCAGTCACCAAACAGGGGACTATGGCTACACCTTC.